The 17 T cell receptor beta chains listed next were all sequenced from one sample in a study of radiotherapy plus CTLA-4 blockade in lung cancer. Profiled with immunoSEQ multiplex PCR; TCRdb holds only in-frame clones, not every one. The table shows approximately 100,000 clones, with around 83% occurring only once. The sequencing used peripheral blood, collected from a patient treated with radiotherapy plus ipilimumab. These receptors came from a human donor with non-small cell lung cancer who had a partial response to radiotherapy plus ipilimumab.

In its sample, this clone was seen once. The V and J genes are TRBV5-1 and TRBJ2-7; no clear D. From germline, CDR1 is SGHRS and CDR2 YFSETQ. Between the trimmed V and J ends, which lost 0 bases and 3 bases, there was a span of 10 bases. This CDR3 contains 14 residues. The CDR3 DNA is TGCGCCAGCAGCTTGGCGCCAGAAAACTACGAGCAGTACTTC. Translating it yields CASSLAPENYEQYF. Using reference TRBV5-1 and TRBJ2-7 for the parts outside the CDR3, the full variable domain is KAGVTQTPRYLIKTRGQQVTLSCSPISGHRSVSWYQQTPGQGLQFLFEYFSETQRNKGNFPGRFSGRQFSNSRSEMNVSTLELGDSALYLCASSLAPENYEQYFGPGTRLTVT.

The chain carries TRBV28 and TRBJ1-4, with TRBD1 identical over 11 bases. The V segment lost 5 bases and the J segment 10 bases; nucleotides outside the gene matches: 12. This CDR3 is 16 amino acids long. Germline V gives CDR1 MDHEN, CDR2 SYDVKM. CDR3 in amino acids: CASSVPGQGGFGKLFF. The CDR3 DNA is TGTGCCAGCAGTGTTCCGGGACAGGGGGGGTTTGGAAAACTGTTTTTT.

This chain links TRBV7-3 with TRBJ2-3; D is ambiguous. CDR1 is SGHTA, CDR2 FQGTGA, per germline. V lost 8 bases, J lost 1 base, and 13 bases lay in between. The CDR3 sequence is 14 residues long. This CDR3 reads CASQPTTGTDTQYF. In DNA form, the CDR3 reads TGTGCCAGCCAACCAACGACTGGCACAGATACGCAGTATTTT.

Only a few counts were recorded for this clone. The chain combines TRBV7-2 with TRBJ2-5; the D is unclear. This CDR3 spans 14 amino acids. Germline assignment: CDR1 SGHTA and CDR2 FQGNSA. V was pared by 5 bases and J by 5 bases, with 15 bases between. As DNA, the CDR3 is TGTGCCAGCAGCCGAAAGTTGATGGAGGAGACCCAGTACTTC. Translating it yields CASSRKLMEETQYF. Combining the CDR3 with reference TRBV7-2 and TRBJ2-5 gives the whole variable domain GAGVSQSPSNKVTEKGKDVELRCDPISGHTALYWYRQSLGQGLEFLIYFQGNSAPDKSGLPSDRFSAERTGGSVSTLTIQRTQQEDSAVYLCASSRKLMEETQYFGPGTRLLVL.

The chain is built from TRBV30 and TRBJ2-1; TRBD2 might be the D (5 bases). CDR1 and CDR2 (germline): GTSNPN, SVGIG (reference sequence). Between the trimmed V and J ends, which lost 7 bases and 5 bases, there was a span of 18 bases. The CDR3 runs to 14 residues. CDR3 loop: CASRYPSGDNEQFF. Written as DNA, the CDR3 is TGTGCCTCAAGGTACCCTTCCGGGGACAATGAGCAGTTCTTC.

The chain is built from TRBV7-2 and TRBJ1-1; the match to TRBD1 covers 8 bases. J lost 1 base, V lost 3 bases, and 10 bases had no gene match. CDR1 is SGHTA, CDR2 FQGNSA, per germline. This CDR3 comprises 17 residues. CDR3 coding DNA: TGTGCCAGCAGCTTCCTTCAAGGACAGGGCAAGAACACTGAAGCTTTCTTT. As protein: CASSFLQGQGKNTEAFF.

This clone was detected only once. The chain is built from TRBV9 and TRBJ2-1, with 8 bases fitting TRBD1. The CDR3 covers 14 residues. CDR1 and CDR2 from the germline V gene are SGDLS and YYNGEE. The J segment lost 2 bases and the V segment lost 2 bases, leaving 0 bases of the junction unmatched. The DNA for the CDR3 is TGTGCCAGCAGCGTGGGACAGGCCTACAATGAGCAGTTCTTC. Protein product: CASSVGQAYNEQFF.

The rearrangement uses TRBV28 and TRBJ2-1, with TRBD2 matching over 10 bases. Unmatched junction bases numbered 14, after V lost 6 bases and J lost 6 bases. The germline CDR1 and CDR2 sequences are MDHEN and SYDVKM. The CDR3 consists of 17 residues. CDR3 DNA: TGTGCCAGCAGAAGTTCCCTCGGGCTAGCGGGAGTCAATGAGCAGTTCTTC. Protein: CASRSSLGLAGVNEQFF.

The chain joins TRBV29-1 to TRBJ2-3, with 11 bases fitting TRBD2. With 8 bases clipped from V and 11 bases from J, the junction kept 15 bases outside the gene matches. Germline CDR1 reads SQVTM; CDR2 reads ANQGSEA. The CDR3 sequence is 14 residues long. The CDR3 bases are TGCAGCTTGTCGACTAGCGGGGCCGCCCGGGGGCAGTATTTT. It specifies CSLSTSGAARGQYF.

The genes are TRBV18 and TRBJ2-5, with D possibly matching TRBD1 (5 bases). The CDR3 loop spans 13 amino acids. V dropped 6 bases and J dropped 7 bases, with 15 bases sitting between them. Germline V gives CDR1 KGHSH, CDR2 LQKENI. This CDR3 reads CASSPDSDGTQYF. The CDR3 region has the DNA TGTGCCAGCTCGCCTGACAGCGACGGGACCCAGTACTTC.

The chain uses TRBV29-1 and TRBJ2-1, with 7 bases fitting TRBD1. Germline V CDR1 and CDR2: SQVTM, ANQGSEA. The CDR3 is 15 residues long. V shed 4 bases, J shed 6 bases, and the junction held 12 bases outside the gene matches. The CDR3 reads CSVVTWAGGRNEQFF. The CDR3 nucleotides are TGCAGCGTTGTAACTTGGGCAGGGGGTCGCAATGAGCAGTTCTTC.

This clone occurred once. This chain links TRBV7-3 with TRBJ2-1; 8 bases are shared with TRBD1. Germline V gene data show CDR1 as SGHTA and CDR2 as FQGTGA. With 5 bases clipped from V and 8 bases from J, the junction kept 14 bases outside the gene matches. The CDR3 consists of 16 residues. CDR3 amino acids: CASSHTTTGVGDEQFF. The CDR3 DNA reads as TGTGCCAGCAGCCACACCACGACAGGGGTTGGGGATGAGCAGTTCTTC.

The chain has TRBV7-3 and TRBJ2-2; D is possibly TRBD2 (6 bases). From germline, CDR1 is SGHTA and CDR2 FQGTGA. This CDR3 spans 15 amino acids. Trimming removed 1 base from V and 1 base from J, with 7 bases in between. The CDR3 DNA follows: TGTGCCAGCAGCTTAAGTAGCGGGAACACCGGGGAGCTGTTTTTT. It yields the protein CASSLSSGNTGELFF.

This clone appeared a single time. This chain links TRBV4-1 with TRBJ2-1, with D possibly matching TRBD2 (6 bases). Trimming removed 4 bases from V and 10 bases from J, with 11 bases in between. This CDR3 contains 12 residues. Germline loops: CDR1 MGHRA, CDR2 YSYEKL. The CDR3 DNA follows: TGCGCCAGCAGCCGCGACCGGGAGGAGCAGTTCTTC. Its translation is CASSRDREEQFF.

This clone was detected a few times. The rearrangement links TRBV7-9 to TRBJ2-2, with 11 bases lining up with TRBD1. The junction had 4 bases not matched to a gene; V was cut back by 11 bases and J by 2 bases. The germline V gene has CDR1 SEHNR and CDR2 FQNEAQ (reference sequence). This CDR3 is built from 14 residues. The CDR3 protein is CAGGQGDNTGELFF. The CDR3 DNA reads TGTGCCGGGGGACAGGGGGATAACACCGGGGAGCTGTTTTTT.

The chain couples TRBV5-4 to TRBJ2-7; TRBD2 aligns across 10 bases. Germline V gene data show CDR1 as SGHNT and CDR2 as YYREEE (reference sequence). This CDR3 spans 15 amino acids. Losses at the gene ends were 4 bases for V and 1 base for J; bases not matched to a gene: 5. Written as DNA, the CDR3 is TGTGCCAGCAGCGCCGGGACTAGCGAGTCCTACGAGCAGTACTTC. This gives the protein CASSAGTSESYEQYF.

DNA of the CDR3: TGCGCCAGCAGCTCAGCACAGGGCGGCACCGGGGAGCTGTTTTTT. This encodes CASSSAQGGTGELFF. The V gene is TRBV5-1, the J gene TRBJ2-2, with D perhaps TRBD1 (6 bases). Looked up from germline, CDR1 is SGHRS and CDR2 is YFSETQ. The CDR3 totals 15 residues. Trimming stripped 3 bases from V and 4 bases from J, with 13 bases between.